The entry that follows covers one T cell receptor beta chain sequence. Its antigen is still unknown. This entry comes from a study of lymphopenia after photon versus proton radiotherapy. Study observations and caveats: Proton therapy kept repertoires fairly stable, unlike photons, which gained effector/memory cells. Oligoclonal CD8+ Temra expansion after nadir drove photon patients' diversity drop.

Repertoires were generated with immunoSEQ multiplex PCR, while TCRdb's copy carries only in-frame clones and drops some. The table records 15,000 to 20,000 clones, around four fifths of them present only once. Sequences were derived from peripheral blood, sampled from a patient treated with photon-based radiotherapy. The origin of this receptor is a woman aged 50 to 60 with pancreatic cancer.

DNA for the CDR3: TGTGCCAGCAGCCCCACAGAGGGGAATGGCTACACCTTC. It yields the protein CASSPTEGNGYTF. The chain joins TRBV7-9 to TRBJ1-2; D perhaps matches TRBD1 (5 bases). CDR3 length: 13 residues. The V gene lost 5 bases and the J gene lost 6 bases, with 13 bases spanning the gap. Germline V gene sequence: CDR1 SEHNR, CDR2 FQNEAQ (reference sequence).